This T cell receptor (beta chain) was captured by sequencing in a study of shared clonotypes between healthy human individuals. With 0 bases removed from V and 1 base from J, the gap between germline ends came to 22 bases. The CDR3 sequence is 20 residues long. Germline CDR1 is SGHRS and CDR2 is YFSETQ. Only one count was recorded for this clone. Using immunoSEQ multiplex PCR, the repertoire was profiled, and TCRdb retains in-frame clones only, with some absent. The data hold approximately 1,500,000 clones, with approximately 98% observed a single time. The specimen sequenced was naive CD4+ T cells sorted from blood. Subset denoted: CD45RA+ positively selected. The receptor was isolated from a man aged 30 to 45 in good health. V and J are TRBV5-1 and TRBJ2-2; D gene uncertain. CDR3 sequence reads: CASSLVGPRLGTVNTGELFF. CDR3 coding DNA: TGCGCCAGCAGCTTGGTGGGTCCCAGGTTGGGAACCGTGAACACCGGGGAGCTGTTTTTT.